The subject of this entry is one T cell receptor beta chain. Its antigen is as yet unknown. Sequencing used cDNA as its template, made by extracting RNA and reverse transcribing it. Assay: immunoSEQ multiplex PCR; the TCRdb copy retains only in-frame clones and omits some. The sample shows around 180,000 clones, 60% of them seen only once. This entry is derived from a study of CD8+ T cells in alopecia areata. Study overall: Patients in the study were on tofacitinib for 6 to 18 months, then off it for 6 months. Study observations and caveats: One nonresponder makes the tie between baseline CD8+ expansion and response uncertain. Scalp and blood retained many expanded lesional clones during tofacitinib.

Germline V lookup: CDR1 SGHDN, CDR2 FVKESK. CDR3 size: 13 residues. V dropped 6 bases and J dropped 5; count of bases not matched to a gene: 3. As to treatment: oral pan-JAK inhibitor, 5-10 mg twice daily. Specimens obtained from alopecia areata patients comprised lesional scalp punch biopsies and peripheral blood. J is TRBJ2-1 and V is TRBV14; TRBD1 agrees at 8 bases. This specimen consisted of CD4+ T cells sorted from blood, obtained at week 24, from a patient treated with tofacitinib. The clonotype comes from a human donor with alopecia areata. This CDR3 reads CASRRTGNNEQFF. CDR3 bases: TGTGCCAGCAGAAGGACAGGGAACAATGAGCAGTTCTTC. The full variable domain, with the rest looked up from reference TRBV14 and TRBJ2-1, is EAGVTQFPSHSVIEKGQTVTLRCDPISGHDNLYWYRRVMGKEIKFLLHFVKESKQDESGMPNNRFLAERTGGTYSTLKVQPAELEDSGVYFCASRRTGNNEQFFGPGTRLTVL.